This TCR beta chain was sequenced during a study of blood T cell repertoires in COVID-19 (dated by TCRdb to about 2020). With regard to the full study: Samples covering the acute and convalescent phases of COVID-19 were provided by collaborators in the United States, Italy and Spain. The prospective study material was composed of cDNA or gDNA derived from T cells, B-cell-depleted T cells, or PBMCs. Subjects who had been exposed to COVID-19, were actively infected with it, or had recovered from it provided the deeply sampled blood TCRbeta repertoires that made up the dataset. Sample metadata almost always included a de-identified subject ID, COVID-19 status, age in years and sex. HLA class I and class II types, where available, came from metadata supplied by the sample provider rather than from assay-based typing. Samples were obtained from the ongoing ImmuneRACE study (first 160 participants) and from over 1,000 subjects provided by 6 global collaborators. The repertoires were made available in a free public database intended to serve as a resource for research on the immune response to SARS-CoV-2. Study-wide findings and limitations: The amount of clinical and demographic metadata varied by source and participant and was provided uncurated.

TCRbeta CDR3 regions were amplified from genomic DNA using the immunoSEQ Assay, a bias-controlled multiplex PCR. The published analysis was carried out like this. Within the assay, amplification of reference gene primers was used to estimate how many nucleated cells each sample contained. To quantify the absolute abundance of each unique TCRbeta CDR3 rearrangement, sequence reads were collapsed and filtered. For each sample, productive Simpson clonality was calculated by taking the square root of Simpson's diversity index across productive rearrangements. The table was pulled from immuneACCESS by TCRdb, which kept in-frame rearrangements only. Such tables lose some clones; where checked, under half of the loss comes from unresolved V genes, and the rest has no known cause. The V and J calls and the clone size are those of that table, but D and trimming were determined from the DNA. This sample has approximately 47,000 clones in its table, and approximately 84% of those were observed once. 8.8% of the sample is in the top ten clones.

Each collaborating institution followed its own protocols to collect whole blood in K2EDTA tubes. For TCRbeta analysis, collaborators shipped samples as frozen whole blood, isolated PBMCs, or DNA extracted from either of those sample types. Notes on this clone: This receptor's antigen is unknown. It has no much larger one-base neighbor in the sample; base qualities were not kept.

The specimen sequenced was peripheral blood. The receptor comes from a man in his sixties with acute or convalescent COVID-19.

At the DNA level, the sequence is TGTGCCACCGGGACAGGGGACTACGAGCAGTACTTC. Its translation reads: CATGTGDYEQYF. The rearranged segments are TRBV19 and TRBJ2-7; 10 of the junction bases match TRBD1. Reading the germline V gene (reference sequence) gives CDR1 LNHDA and CDR2 SQIVND. Measured from the cysteine to the phenylalanine, the CDR3 is 12 residues long. Solely the CDR3 DNA is kept, with 36 bases framed from the first base. Trimming removed 10 bases from V and 3 bases from J; the gene matches leave 3 bases unexplained.